This is a list of T cell receptor beta chains from one sample in a study of control samples from healthy donors and cancer patients. Sequencing was performed with immunoSEQ multiplex PCR; in TCRdb, only in-frame clones are kept and a portion is missing. Among about 110,000 clones, around 88% were seen once, and the ten largest hold around 17%. The sequenced material came from blood. The receptors shown here come from a woman between 45 and 65 years old in good health. Both conserved end residues are part of each CDR3. A D gene is named only where the DNA matches it firmly. Not every row has a clone size; where given, it reads once, few, many or a size class.

V gene	J gene	clone size	D gene	CDR3 protein	CDR3 DNA
TRBV29-1	TRBJ2-2	-	-	CSVESGRRNTGELFF	TGCAGCGTTGAGTCGGGCAGGCGAAACACCGGGGAGCTGTTTTTT
TRBV4-3	TRBJ1-1	-	-	CASSREGTGNTEAFF	TGCGCCAGCAGCCGAGAAGGGACGGGGAACACTGAAGCTTTCTTT
TRBV6-5	TRBJ1-1	-	TRBD1	CASTPGGVNTEAFF	TGTGCCAGCACTCCAGGGGGAGTGAACACTGAAGCTTTCTTT
TRBV18	TRBJ2-2	-	TRBD2	CASSPSGVAGGLYTGELFF	TGTGCCAGCTCACCATCTGGTGTAGCGGGGGGCCTTTACACCGGGGAGCTGTTTTTT
TRBV18	TRBJ1-5	-	-	CASSPGNKGQPQHF	TGTGCCAGCTCACCTGGGAACAAGGGCCAGCCCCAGCATTTT
TRBV20-1	TRBJ1-1	-	-	CSTLPHTEAFF	TGCAGTACACTACCCCACACTGAAGCTTTCTTT
TRBV18	TRBJ1-5	-	-	CASSPGGDSNQPQHF	TGTGCCAGCTCACCCGGGGGGGACAGCAATCAGCCCCAGCATTTT
TRBV5-6	TRBJ1-5	once	-	CASSLGKNQPQHF	TGTGCCAGCAGCTTAGGAAAGAATCAGCCCCAGCATTTT
TRBV6-1	TRBJ1-1	-	-	CASSEGYAWQNTEAFF	TGTGCCAGCAGTGAAGGGTACGCTTGGCAGAACACTGAAGCTTTCTTT
TRBV9	TRBJ2-7	once	TRBD2	CASSAGGAYEQYF	TGTGCCAGCAGCGCCGGGGGGGCCTACGAGCAGTACTTC
TRBV19	TRBJ2-2	-	-	CASRRQDATGELFF	TGTGCCAGTCGTAGACAGGACGCCACCGGGGAGCTGTTTTTT
TRBV11-2	TRBJ2-5	-	TRBD2	CASSLAGGVETQYF	TGTGCCAGCAGCTTAGCGGGGGGGGTGGAGACCCAGTACTTC
TRBV24-1	TRBJ1-2	-	-	CATSDNVPGHWNGYTF	TGTGCCACCAGTGACAATGTCCCGGGACACTGGAACGGCTACACCTTC
TRBV9	TRBJ1-2	once	TRBD1	CASSAPGTGGSGYTF	TGTGCCAGCAGCGCTCCCGGGACAGGGGGCTCAGGCTACACCTTC
TRBV30	TRBJ2-6	-	TRBD1	CASWLESDRELSGANVLTF	TGTGCCAGCTGGTTGGAATCGGACAGGGAGCTCTCTGGGGCCAACGTCCTGACTTTC
TRBV3-1/TRBV3-2	TRBJ2-2	few	-	CASSPRERETGELFF	TGTGCCAGCAGCCCCCGGGAGAGGGAGACCGGGGAGCTGTTTTTT
TRBV9	TRBJ1-2	once	TRBD1	CASSVSMGQGWSGYTF	TGTGCCAGCAGCGTAAGCATGGGACAGGGGTGGTCTGGCTACACCTTC
TRBV5-1	TRBJ1-2	-	-	CASSPGSYYGYTF	TGCGCCAGCAGCCCAGGATCTTACTATGGCTACACCTTC
TRBV7-9	TRBJ2-7	-	TRBD2	CASSPSGVSSYEQYF	TGTGCCAGCAGCCCTAGCGGGGTAAGCTCCTACGAGCAGTACTTC
TRBV11-2	TRBJ2-1	once	-	CASSLLGNEQFF	TGTGCCAGCAGCTTGTTGGGTAATGAGCAGTTCTTC
TRBV3-1/TRBV3-2	TRBJ1-2	-	-	CASSQDRDYGYTF	TGTGCCAGCAGCCAAGACAGGGACTATGGCTACACCTTC
TRBV5-8	TRBJ2-3	-	-	CASSLGQGFHGTQYF	TGTGCCAGCAGCTTGGGGCAGGGTTTTCACGGTACGCAGTATTTT
TRBV6-5	TRBJ1-3	-	-	CASSRTSWGNTIYF	TGTGCCAGCAGTCGAACCTCGTGGGGAAACACCATATATTTT
TRBV11-1	TRBJ1-3	-	-	CASSFLRGSGNTIYF	TGTGCCAGCAGCTTTCTTCGGGGGTCTGGAAACACCATATATTTT
TRBV5-1	TRBJ2-3	-	-	CASSPHTDTQYF	TGCGCCAGCAGCCCCCACACAGATACGCAGTATTTT
TRBV27	TRBJ2-2	-	TRBD2	CASSRTSGRRVGTGELFF	TGTGCCAGCAGTCGGACTAGCGGGAGGCGGGTAGGAACCGGGGAGCTGTTTTTT
TRBV9	TRBJ1-2	once	-	CASSVLSSTGTHYGYTF	TGTGCCAGCAGCGTCTTATCCTCTACCGGGACTCATTATGGCTACACCTTC
TRBV6-5	TRBJ2-1	few	-	CASRVTGAGYNEQFF	TGTGCCAGCCGAGTTACGGGGGCTGGGTACAATGAGCAGTTCTTC
TRBV11-2	TRBJ1-1	-	-	CASSSNSNTEAFF	TGTGCCAGCAGCTCGAATAGTAACACTGAAGCTTTCTTT
TRBV11-2	TRBJ1-5	-	-	CASSLNTEQPQHF	TGTGCCAGCAGCTTAAATACGGAGCAGCCCCAGCATTTT
TRBV5-1	TRBJ2-7	-	-	CASNRGGAGSNSYEQYF	TGCGCCAGCAACAGGGGGGGGGCCGGTAGTAACTCCTACGAGCAGTACTTC
TRBV9	TRBJ1-2	-	-	CASSDGPWGYTF	TGTGCCAGCAGCGACGGACCGTGGGGCTACACCTTC
TRBV19	TRBJ1-2	-	-	CASTDDINYGYTF	TGTGCCAGTACCGATGACATCAACTATGGCTACACCTTC
TRBV15	TRBJ2-1	-	-	CATSRVEGRNEQFF	TGTGCCACCAGCAGAGTAGAGGGGCGGAATGAGCAGTTCTTC
TRBV13	TRBJ1-2	-	-	CASSPGQTYGYTF	TGTGCCAGCAGCCCCGGACAGACTTATGGCTACACCTTC
TRBV6-5	TRBJ1-2	-	-	CASSRGILRYGYTF	TGTGCCAGCAGCCGAGGGATTCTCCGATATGGCTACACCTTC
TRBV29-1	TRBJ2-3	-	-	CSVGGSLATDTQYF	TGCAGCGTCGGGGGCAGTCTTGCCACAGATACGCAGTATTTT
TRBV6-4	TRBJ2-2	few	-	CASSEQGAGELFF	TGTGCCAGCAGTGAACAGGGTGCCGGGGAGCTGTTTTTT
TRBV7-3	TRBJ1-4	-	TRBD1	CASSLRHRGREKLFF	TGTGCCAGCAGCTTAAGACACAGGGGGCGGGAAAAACTGTTTTTT
TRBV5-4	TRBJ2-4	-	TRBD1	CASSRDSKNIQYF	TGTGCCAGCAGCCGGGACAGCAAAAACATTCAGTACTTC
TRBV2	TRBJ2-2	-	-	CASSDMGFGGNFGELFF	TGTGCCAGCAGTGACATGGGTTTTGGGGGAAATTTTGGGGAGCTGTTTTTT
TRBV6-5	TRBJ1-1	-	-	CASRGAGEGAEAFF	TGTGCCAGCAGGGGAGCCGGAGAGGGAGCCGAAGCTTTCTTT
TRBV6-5	TRBJ2-1	-	TRBD2	CASSSPSGRAYNEQFF	TGTGCCAGCAGTTCTCCTAGCGGGAGGGCCTACAATGAGCAGTTCTTC
TRBV5-1	TRBJ2-5	-	-	CASSFQETQYF	TGCGCCAGCAGCTTTCAAGAGACCCAGTACTTC
TRBV6-5	TRBJ1-3	-	TRBD1	CASSFDRGQGNTIYF	TGTGCCAGCAGTTTTGACAGGGGGCAAGGAAACACCATATATTTT
TRBV7-3	TRBJ1-2	-	-	CASSLDGGGGYTF	TGTGCCAGCAGCTTAGACGGGGGAGGTGGCTACACCTTC
TRBV6-5	TRBJ2-3	-	-	CASSRLADTQYF	TGTGCCAGCAGTCGACTAGCAGATACGCAGTATTTT
TRBV5-6	TRBJ1-6	-	-	CASSLRGSASPLHF	TGTGCCAGCAGCTTGCGGGGGAGCGCTTCACCCCTCCACTTT
TRBV20-1	TRBJ1-3	-	TRBD1	CSASEARGRGNTIYF	TGCAGTGCTAGTGAGGCCAGGGGGCGCGGAAACACCATATATTTT
TRBV24-1	TRBJ1-5	-	TRBD1	CATSDRAKDRVGQPQHF	TGTGCCACCAGTGATAGAGCAAAAGACAGGGTGGGACAGCCCCAGCATTTT
TRBV5-1	TRBJ2-7	-	-	CASSLAAGNYEQYF	TGCGCCAGCAGCTTGGCCGCCGGAAACTACGAGCAGTACTTC
TRBV27	TRBJ2-3	-	TRBD1	CASAIRDRGPDTQYF	TGTGCCAGCGCCATCCGGGACAGGGGTCCAGATACGCAGTATTTT
TRBV5-1	TRBJ2-5	-	-	CASSPSFETQYF	TGCGCCAGCAGCCCATCTTTTGAGACCCAGTACTTC
TRBV7-6	TRBJ2-3	-	TRBD2	CASSRSGVHKDTQYF	TGTGCCAGCAGCAGAAGCGGGGTCCACAAGGATACGCAGTATTTT
TRBV5-1	TRBJ2-1	-	TRBD2	CASSLLAGMYNEQFF	TGCGCCAGCAGCCTTCTAGCGGGAATGTACAATGAGCAGTTCTTC